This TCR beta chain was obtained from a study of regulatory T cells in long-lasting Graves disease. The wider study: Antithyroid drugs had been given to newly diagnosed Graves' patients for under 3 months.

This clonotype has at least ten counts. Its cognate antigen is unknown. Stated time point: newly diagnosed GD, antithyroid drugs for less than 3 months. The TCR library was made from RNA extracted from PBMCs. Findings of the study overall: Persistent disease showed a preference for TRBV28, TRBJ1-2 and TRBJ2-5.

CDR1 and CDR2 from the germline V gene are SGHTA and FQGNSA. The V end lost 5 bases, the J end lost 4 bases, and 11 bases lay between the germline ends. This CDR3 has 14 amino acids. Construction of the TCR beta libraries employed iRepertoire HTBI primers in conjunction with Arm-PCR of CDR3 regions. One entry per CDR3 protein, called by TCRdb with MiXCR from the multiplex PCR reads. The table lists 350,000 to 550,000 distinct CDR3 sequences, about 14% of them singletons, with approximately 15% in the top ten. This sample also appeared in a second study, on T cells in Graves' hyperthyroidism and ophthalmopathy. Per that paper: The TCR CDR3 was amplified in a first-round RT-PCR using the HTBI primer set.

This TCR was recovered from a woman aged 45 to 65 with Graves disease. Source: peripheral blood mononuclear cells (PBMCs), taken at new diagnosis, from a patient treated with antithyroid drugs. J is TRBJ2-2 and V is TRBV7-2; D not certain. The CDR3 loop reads CASSAPMGTGELFF. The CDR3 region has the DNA TGTGCCAGCAGCGCGCCCATGGGCACCGGGGAGCTGTTTTTT.